The rows below give T cell receptor beta chains drawn from one sample of a study of cytomegalovirus exposure and HLA in healthy donors. The table came from immunoSEQ multiplex PCR; TCRdb's copy has only in-frame clones and leaves some out. The sample consists of 150,000 to 200,000 clones, roughly 86% of them appearing once. Sequencing input: PBMCs. The receptors were gathered from a man between 25 and 39 years old in good health and CMV-seropositive. The CDR3 runs from the conserved cysteine through the conserved F or W. Fields, in order: V gene, D gene, clone size, J gene, CDR3 protein, CDR3 DNA. D genes are given only for firm matches. Some rows have no size entry. The others give once, few or many, or a class for an expanded clone.

V: TRBV9
D: -
size: -
J: TRBJ1-1
CDR3: CASSVDLQRNTEAFF
DNA: TGTGCCAGCAGCGTAGATCTACAGAGGAACACTGAAGCTTTCTTT

V: TRBV9
D: -
size: -
J: TRBJ2-2
CDR3: CASSVASSPTGELFF
DNA: TGTGCCAGCAGCGTAGCGAGTTCCCCCACCGGGGAGCTGTTTTTT

V: TRBV14
D: -
size: -
J: TRBJ2-7
CDR3: CASSQALAPSEQYF
DNA: TGTGCCAGCAGCCAAGCACTTGCGCCATCCGAGCAGTACTTC

V: TRBV15
D: -
size: -
J: TRBJ1-6
CDR3: CATSSVSPGHFNSPLHF
DNA: TGTGCCACCAGCAGCGTCTCCCCGGGACACTTCAATTCACCCCTCCACTTT

V: TRBV5-8
D: TRBD1
size: -
J: TRBJ1-2
CDR3: CASSSTGTGARYGYTF
DNA: TGTGCCAGCAGCTCCACTGGGACAGGGGCGAGGTATGGCTACACCTTC

V: TRBV30
D: -
size: -
J: TRBJ1-2
CDR3: CAWDPRGAGYTF
DNA: TGTGCCTGGGACCCGAGGGGTGCTGGCTACACCTTC

V: TRBV10-2
D: -
size: -
J: TRBJ1-1
CDR3: CASRTGANTEAFF
DNA: TGCGCCAGCAGGACGGGAGCGAACACTGAAGCTTTCTTT

V: TRBV7-2
D: -
size: once
J: TRBJ2-7
CDR3: CASSEDWIAYEQYF
DNA: TGTGCCAGCAGCGAGGACTGGATCGCCTACGAGCAGTACTTC

V: TRBV6-5
D: TRBD1
size: -
J: TRBJ2-7
CDR3: CASRPGTGAYEQYF
DNA: TGTGCCAGCAGGCCTGGGACAGGCGCCTACGAGCAGTACTTC

V: TRBV13
D: -
size: once
J: TRBJ2-2
CDR3: CASSRDGKPTGELFF
DNA: TGTGCCAGCAGCCGGGACGGAAAGCCTACCGGGGAGCTGTTTTTT

V: TRBV18
D: TRBD1
size: once
J: TRBJ2-7
CDR3: CASSVDPGQGGDEQYF
DNA: TGTGCCAGCTCAGTTGATCCGGGACAGGGAGGGGACGAGCAGTACTTC

V: TRBV30
D: -
size: -
J: TRBJ2-1
CDR3: CAWSVEYNEQFF
DNA: TGTGCCTGGAGTGTAGAGTACAATGAGCAGTTCTTC

V: TRBV4-1
D: TRBD1
size: -
J: TRBJ1-4
CDR3: CASSPGGAVNEKLFF
DNA: TGCGCCAGCAGTCCAGGGGGCGCGGTTAATGAAAAACTGTTTTTT

V: TRBV18
D: -
size: medium-sized
J: TRBJ1-3
CDR3: CASSTGVRNTIYF
DNA: TGTGCCAGCTCGACCGGGGTCCGAAACACCATATATTTT

V: TRBV4-2
D: TRBD1
size: -
J: TRBJ2-1
CDR3: CASSRQGANEQFF
DNA: TGTGCCAGCAGCCGCCAGGGGGCCAATGAGCAGTTCTTC

V: TRBV6-1
D: TRBD1
size: -
J: TRBJ1-1
CDR3: CASIRNPEQGAEAFF
DNA: TGTGCCAGCATCAGAAACCCAGAACAGGGGGCTGAAGCTTTCTTT

V: TRBV12-5
D: -
size: -
J: TRBJ1-1
CDR3: CASGLAATLKAFF
DNA: TGTGCTAGTGGTTTAGCAGCCACACTGAAGGCTTTCTTT

V: TRBV5-6
D: -
size: -
J: TRBJ1-2
CDR3: CASSWEPYGYTF
DNA: TGTGCCAGCAGCTGGGAGCCATATGGCTACACCTTC

V: TRBV7-6
D: TRBD1
size: many
J: TRBJ2-7
CDR3: CASSLGTESYEQYF
DNA: TGTGCCAGCAGCCTAGGGACAGAGAGCTACGAGCAGTACTTC

V: TRBV4-3
D: -
size: -
J: TRBJ1-2
CDR3: CASSQDRVSYRGYTF
DNA: TGCGCCAGCAGCCAAGATAGGGTTTCATATAGAGGCTACACCTTC

V: TRBV6-1
D: -
size: -
J: TRBJ2-7
CDR3: CASSDRREQYF
DNA: TGTGCCAGCAGTGATAGGCGGGAGCAGTACTTC

V: TRBV5-1
D: -
size: few
J: TRBJ1-1
CDR3: CASSLVDVRGAIF
DNA: TGCGCCAGCAGCTTGGTGGACGTCCGCGGGGCAATCTTT

V: TRBV28
D: TRBD1
size: -
J: TRBJ2-3
CDR3: CASSLWGDRGLDTQYF
DNA: TGTGCCAGCAGTTTATGGGGAGACAGGGGTCTAGATACGCAGTATTTT

V: TRBV15
D: -
size: -
J: TRBJ2-5
CDR3: CATGEQGETQYF
DNA: TGTGCCACCGGAGAGCAGGGCGAGACCCAGTACTTC

V: TRBV27
D: TRBD2
size: -
J: TRBJ2-3
CDR3: CASSSHSSGSSTDTQYF
DNA: TGTGCCAGCAGTTCCCACTCTAGCGGGAGTTCGACAGATACGCAGTATTTT

V: TRBV28
D: TRBD1
size: -
J: TRBJ2-7
CDR3: CASSRTGTLSYEQYF
DNA: TGTGCCAGCAGTCGGACAGGGACCCTTTCCTACGAGCAGTACTTC